Below, 31 T cell receptor beta chains from the same sample are listed, as sequenced in a study of cytomegalovirus exposure and HLA in healthy donors. The protocol was immunoSEQ multiplex PCR, while the TCRdb copy is restricted to in-frame clones and leaves out a portion. The table lists about 110,000 clones, approximately 94% of them singletons. The specimen sequenced was PBMCs. The receptor source for this set is a woman aged 18-29 years in good health and CMV-seronegative.

This clone was recorded only once. The V gene is TRBV9, the J gene TRBJ2-3; 7 bases are shared with TRBD2. The germline CDR1 and CDR2 sequences are SGDLS and YYNGEE. After removal of 3 bases from V and 2 bases from J, the junction contained 9 bases not matched to a gene. The length of the CDR3 is 16 residues. In nucleotides, the CDR3 is TGTGCCAGCAGCGGAAGGCGGGGGTTGGACACAGATACGCAGTATTTT. Residues: CASSGRRGLDTDTQYF.

This chain connects TRBV7-8 to TRBJ2-7; 11 bases are shared with TRBD2. J lost 0 bases, V lost 7 bases, and 20 bases had no gene match. In germline, CDR1 is SGHVS, CDR2 FQNEAQ. The CDR3 length is 20 residues. The CDR3 nucleotides read TGTGCCAGCACGGAAGGGACTAGCGGAGCATACAAGATGGGCTCCTACGAGCAGTACTTC. Encoded protein: CASTEGTSGAYKMGSYEQYF.

This clone was detected once. The CDR3 protein is CASSFYGGATTDTQYF. The CDR3 DNA is TGTGCCAGCAGTTTCTATGGGGGGGCCACAACAGATACGCAGTATTTT. This rearrangement joins TRBV27 to TRBJ2-3, with D perhaps TRBD2 (7 bases). The germline V gene encodes CDR1 MNHEY and CDR2 SMNVEV (reference sequence). V shed 3 bases and J shed 3 bases, with 16 bases lying between them. The CDR3 is 16 residues long.

The rearrangement joins TRBV4-2 to TRBJ2-5; tentative D call: TRBD2 (5 bases). V dropped 5 bases and J dropped 5 bases, with 18 bases sitting between them. CDR3 length: 15 amino acids. The germline V gene has CDR1 LGHNA and CDR2 YNFKEQ. The CDR3, as DNA: TGTGCCAGCAGCGGTCGGACGGGGTTTGGGGAGACCCAGTACTTC. It translates to CASSGRTGFGETQYF.

The rearrangement uses TRBV7-3 and TRBJ2-3, with a weak D call TRBD2 (6 bases). Germline CDR1 is SGHTA and CDR2 is FQGTGA. This CDR3 is built from 15 residues. The germline V and J ends were trimmed by 2 bases and 2 bases, with 11 bases remaining between them. The CDR3 DNA follows: TGTGCCAGCAGCTTACTCGGGGGTCCCACAGATACGCAGTATTTT. This codes for CASSLLGGPTDTQYF.

V usage is TRBV2 and J usage is TRBJ2-7; maybe TRBD1 (6 bases). V was cut by 2 bases and J by 7 bases, with 18 bases left in between. Looked up from germline, CDR1 is SNHLY and CDR2 is FYNNEI. This CDR3 spans 15 amino acids. The CDR3: CASSENQGPTGEQYF. The CDR3 region has the DNA TGTGCCAGCAGTGAAAATCAGGGGCCAACGGGAGAGCAGTACTTC. Full variable domain (rest looked up from reference TRBV2 and TRBJ2-7): EPEVTQTPSHQVTQMGQEVILRCVPISNHLYFYWYRQILGQKVEFLVSFYNNEISEKSEIFDDQFSVERPDGSNFTLKIRSTKLEDSAMYFCASSENQGPTGEQYFGPGTRLTVT.

This clone was seen only once. CDR3: CASSSYERADTQYF. In DNA, the CDR3 is TGTGCCAGCAGCTCCTACGAGAGGGCAGATACGCAGTATTTT. The chain uses TRBV7-8 and TRBJ2-3, with D perhaps matching TRBD2 (5 bases). Germline V gene sequence: CDR1 SGHVS, CDR2 FQNEAQ. The CDR3 covers 14 residues. The ends were cut back, 4 bases at V and 4 bases at J, with 12 bases in the middle.

Concerning this clone: Other DNA sequences in this sample translate to the same CDR3. The chain joins TRBV5-1 to TRBJ2-3; D possibly corresponds to TRBD2 (6 bases). This CDR3 has 14 residues. The germline CDR1 and CDR2 sequences are SGHRS and YFSETQ. Trimming pared 4 bases from V and 0 bases from J, leaving 9 bases between. CDR3 DNA: TGCGCCAGCAGCCTCGGGACTAGCACAGATACGCAGTATTTT. It yields the protein CASSLGTSTDTQYF.

This chain links TRBV18 with TRBJ1-3; D is unresolved. The CDR3 spans 17 residues. V was trimmed by 2 bases and J by 0 bases, leaving 14 bases between them. The V gene's germline CDR1 is KGHSH and CDR2 LQKENI. In DNA, the CDR3 is TGTGCCAGCTCACCAGCGTCCAAGAGGTCCTCTGGAAACACCATATATTTT. Encoded protein: CASSPASKRSSGNTIYF.

The J gene is TRBJ1-4, the V gene TRBV25-1, with D unresolved. The CDR3 loop spans 14 amino acids. The ends were cut back, 3 bases at V and 6 bases at J, with 11 bases in the middle. The germline V gene has CDR1 MGHDK and CDR2 SYGVNS. The chain's CDR3 is CASSDGPIHEKLFF. The CDR3, as DNA: TGTGCCAGCAGTGATGGGCCTATTCATGAAAAACTGTTTTTT.

J is TRBJ1-3 and V is TRBV6-1; the D is unclear. V was trimmed by 0 bases and J by 0 bases, leaving 3 bases between them. CDR1 is MNHNS and CDR2 is SASEGT in the germline V gene. The CDR3 extends over 14 amino acids. CDR3 in amino acids: CASSEASSGNTIYF. In DNA form, the CDR3 reads TGTGCCAGCAGTGAAGCGAGCTCTGGAAACACCATATATTTT.

Comment on this clone: Relative to the germline gene, one junction end is altered; a read error may explain this. The V call is TRBV20-1, the J call TRBJ2-3; tentative D call: TRBD1 (6 bases). In germline, CDR1 is DFQATT, CDR2 SNEGSKA (reference sequence). The length of the CDR3 is 11 residues. The CDR3 loop is CSARRTDTRYF. CDR3 sequence (DNA): TGCAGTGCTAGACGGACAGATACGCGGTATTTT.

The chain combines TRBV5-1 with TRBJ2-1; 9 bases fit TRBD2. V was pared by 0 bases and J by 6 bases, with 4 bases of the junction left unmatched. CDR3 length equals 15 residues. Germline CDR1 is SGHRS and CDR2 is YFSETQ. CDR3 sequence: CASSLDLAGINEQFF. Here the CDR3 DNA reads TGCGCCAGCAGCTTGGACCTAGCGGGGATCAATGAGCAGTTCTTC.

The gene calls are TRBV6-1 and TRBJ1-2; no definite D call. Trimming took off 0 bases at V and 0 bases at J, with 5 bases between the two ends. From germline, CDR1 is MNHNS and CDR2 SASEGT. The CDR3 runs to 14 residues. CDR3 coding DNA: TGTGCCAGCAGTGAAGCCGGTTCTAACTATGGCTACACCTTC. As protein: CASSEAGSNYGYTF.

In this sample, this clone turned up once. The V and J genes are TRBV9 and TRBJ2-1; 8 nucleotides align to TRBD2. CDR3 length equals 16 residues. The germline gives CDR1 SGDLS, CDR2 YYNGEE. J lost 6 bases, V lost 3 bases, and 11 bases had no gene match. CDR3 in DNA: TGTGCCAGCAGCGCCCGTGGGGGGGCGGGAGGCAATGAGCAGTTCTTC. This codes for CASSARGGAGGNEQFF. Full variable domain (rest looked up from reference TRBV9 and TRBJ2-1): DSGVTQTPKHLITATGQRVTLRCSPRSGDLSVYWYQQSLDQGLQFLIQYYNGEERAKGNILERFSAQQFPDLHSELNLSSLELGDSALYFCASSARGGAGGNEQFFGPGTRLTVL.

To note about this clone: One end of the junction fails to match germline, which may point to a read error. This chain uses TRBV28 with TRBJ1-4; a weak D match, TRBD1 (5 bases). The CDR3 runs to 13 residues. Germline V gives CDR1 MDHEN, CDR2 SYDVKM. CDR3 coding DNA: TGTGCCAGCAGTCCCTACTTGGATGTTAAAGGGGTTTTT. Protein sequence: CASSPYLDVKGVF.

The V call is TRBV6-6, the J call TRBJ1-2, with TRBD1 matching over 10 bases. CDR3 length equals 16 residues. The germline V gene encodes CDR1 MNHNY and CDR2 SVGAGI (reference sequence). The V segment lost 0 bases and the J segment 5 bases; nucleotides outside the gene matches: 6. This CDR3 reads CASSYSTTGGAYGYTF. The CDR3 DNA follows: TGTGCCAGCAGTTACTCTACGACAGGGGGCGCTTATGGCTACACCTTC.

The chain links TRBV27 to TRBJ2-7; weak D call: TRBD2 (5 bases). Germline V gene data show CDR1 as MNHEY and CDR2 as SMNVEV (reference sequence). CDR3 length: 15 amino acids. Trimming removed 6 bases at V and 0 bases at J, with 15 bases between. The CDR3 sequence: CASRPLRESSYEQYF. The CDR3 nucleotides read TGTGCCAGCAGACCCCTCCGGGAAAGCTCCTACGAGCAGTACTTC.

The CDR3 spells CASTKRGGLVAEQYF. CDR3 nucleotide sequence: TGTGCCAGCACCAAGAGGGGGGGACTGGTGGCCGAGCAGTACTTC. V usage is TRBV2 and J usage is TRBJ2-7; the D gene is possibly TRBD2 (7 bases). The CDR3 is made up of 15 amino acids. Germline loops: CDR1 SNHLY, CDR2 FYNNEI. V was shortened by 7 bases and J by 6 bases, with 22 bases between the two germline ends. The full variable domain, rest sourced from reference TRBV2 and TRBJ2-7, is EPEVTQTPSHQVTQMGQEVILRCVPISNHLYFYWYRQILGQKVEFLVSFYNNEISEKSEIFDDQFSVERPDGSNFTLKIRSTKLEDSAMYFCASTKRGGLVAEQYFGPGTRLTVT.

The CDR3: CASSQERARTNEKLFF. For the CDR3, the DNA is TGCGCCAGCAGCCAAGAGCGGGCTCGGACTAATGAAAAACTGTTTTTT. This chain joins TRBV4-3 and TRBJ1-4, with unresolved D. The CDR3 consists of 16 residues. Trimming stripped 0 bases from V and 2 bases from J, with 10 bases between. Germline values: CDR1 LGHNA, CDR2 YSLEER.

The rearrangement links TRBV6-6 to TRBJ1-4; D not certain. The CDR3 totals 13 residues. Germline lookup yields CDR1 MNHNY and CDR2 SVGAGI (reference sequence). V lost 0 bases and J 10 bases, leaving 9 bases between the germline ends. CDR3: CASSYSVGGKLFF. CDR3 nucleotides: TGTGCCAGCAGTTACTCTGTCGGAGGAAAACTGTTTTTT.

This clone has more than one count but fewer than ten. J is TRBJ2-5 and V is TRBV5-1; no reliable D call. Per the germline V gene, CDR1 is SGHRS and CDR2 is YFSETQ. The ends were cut back, 5 bases at V and 2 bases at J, with 10 bases in the middle. CDR3 length: 13 amino acids. The CDR3, as DNA: TGCGCCAGCAGTAGACAACCTCAAGAGACCCAGTACTTC. It encodes CASSRQPQETQYF.

DNA for the CDR3: TGTGCCAGCAGCGTAGGGGGGGGAGGTGAAAAACTGTTTTTT. Residues: CASSVGGGGEKLFF. The genes are TRBV9 and TRBJ1-4; D is possibly TRBD1 (5 bases). Germline V CDR1 and CDR2: SGDLS, YYNGEE. V was clipped by 0 bases and J by 7 bases, with 10 bases between them. The CDR3 runs 14 residues.

The chain joins TRBV27 to TRBJ2-3, with TRBD2 as a possible D gene (5 bases). The ends were cut back, 6 bases at V and 2 bases at J, with 18 bases in the middle. The germline V gene encodes CDR1 MNHEY and CDR2 SMNVEV (reference sequence). CDR3 size: 16 residues. CDR3 in DNA: TGTGCCAGCAGGGCATTCGGGGTGGGCCCCACAGATACGCAGTATTTT. This translates into CASRAFGVGPTDTQYF.

Only one count was recorded for this clone. The V call is TRBV18, the J call TRBJ1-1; D possibly corresponds to TRBD1 (5 bases). The CDR3 sequence is 18 residues long. CDR1 is KGHSH, CDR2 LQKENI, per germline. Trimming took 3 bases from V and 0 from J, leaving 20 bases between them. CDR3 coding DNA: TGTGCCAGCTCACCGAACCAGGGCCTGGTTCAGTTGAACACTGAAGCTTTCTTT. It translates to CASSPNQGLVQLNTEAFF.

This clone appeared once. This chain connects TRBV4-1 to TRBJ1-2; D possibly corresponds to TRBD1 (6 bases). Trimming shortened V by 1 base and J by 3 bases, and 9 bases separated the two germline ends. The CDR3 has 14 amino acids. Germline loops: CDR1 MGHRA, CDR2 YSYEKL. Here the CDR3 reads CASSQAPGDYGYTF. The CDR3 DNA sequence: TGCGCCAGCAGCCAAGCCCCAGGGGACTATGGCTACACCTTC.

V gene TRBV2 combines with J gene TRBJ2-1; 9 nucleotides align to TRBD2. The CDR3 spans 16 residues. Germline V gives CDR1 SNHLY, CDR2 FYNNEI. V trimming: 3 bases; J trimming: 6 bases; junction bases outside the gene matches: 9. The CDR3 reads CASSEITAGGPNEQFF. The CDR3 DNA follows: TGTGCCAGCAGTGAGATTACGGCGGGGGGGCCCAATGAGCAGTTCTTC.

V is TRBV5-5 and J is TRBJ2-7; D is perhaps TRBD2 (6 bases). Germline lookup yields CDR1 SGHKS and CDR2 YYEKEE (reference sequence). The germline V and J ends were trimmed by 4 bases and 0 bases, with 17 bases remaining between them. There are 16 residues in the CDR3. CDR3 region: CASSRRTPGVSYEQYF. CDR3 in DNA: TGTGCCAGCAGCCGTCGGACCCCGGGGGTCTCCTACGAGCAGTACTTC.

The chain links TRBV2 to TRBJ1-5, with a weak D call TRBD1 (5 bases). The V gene's germline CDR1 is SNHLY and CDR2 FYNNEI. V was pared by 5 bases and J by 3 bases, with 14 bases between. The length of the CDR3 is 15 residues. In DNA form, the CDR3 reads TGTGCCAGCAGTCAGGGACTGTTGGACAATCAGCCCCAGCATTTT. Translating it yields CASSQGLLDNQPQHF.

The chain combines TRBV9 with TRBJ2-7; D remains ambiguous. The germline gives CDR1 SGDLS, CDR2 YYNGEE. V was clipped by 4 bases and J by 2 bases, with 13 bases between them. CDR3 length equals 14 residues. This CDR3 is CASSLSPSAYEQYF. The CDR3 DNA follows: TGTGCCAGCAGCCTCTCTCCGAGTGCCTACGAGCAGTACTTC.

The gene calls are TRBV25-1 and TRBJ2-2; 9 bases agree with TRBD1. V lost 8 bases to trimming and J lost 5 bases; unmatched junction nucleotides: 0. Germline-derived CDR1 and CDR2 are MGHDK and SYGVNS. This CDR3 contains 12 residues. The CDR3: CASDRGTGELFF. CDR3 nucleotides: TGTGCCAGCGACAGGGGGACCGGGGAGCTGTTTTTT.